Following are 9 T cell receptor beta chains from one sample sequenced in a study of T cell responses to AZD1222 COVID-19 vaccine. The protocol was immunoSEQ multiplex PCR, while the TCRdb copy is restricted to in-frame clones and leaves out a portion. This repertoire shows 120,000 to 150,000 clones, roughly 89% found once; its top ten account for around 8%. Here the sequenced sample was peripheral blood, taken 28 days after the second dose of the MenACWY control vaccine. These receptors originate from an adult who received the MenACWY meningococcal vaccine as a control.

V gene TRBV7-9 combines with J gene TRBJ1-1; D is undetermined. Germline V gene sequence: CDR1 SEHNR, CDR2 FQNEAQ (reference sequence). Trimming pared 5 bases from V and 6 bases from J, leaving 16 bases between. CDR3 length: 14 amino acids. In DNA form, the CDR3 reads TGTGCCAGCAGCCCAGGACTGAGGATCGCTGAAGCTTTCTTT. It codes for CASSPGLRIAEAFF.

In its sample, this clone was seen once. The genes are TRBV7-2 and TRBJ1-6; TRBD1 agrees at 7 bases. The V segment lost 7 bases and the J segment 5 bases; nucleotides outside the gene matches: 11. The length of the CDR3 is 16 residues. In germline, CDR1 is SGHTA, CDR2 FQGNSA. This CDR3 reads CASTDQPGTDNSPLHF. The DNA of the CDR3 is TGTGCCAGCACCGACCAACCCGGGACAGATAATTCACCCCTCCACTTT.

The J gene is TRBJ1-1, the V gene TRBV10-1; a weak D match, TRBD1 (5 bases). CDR3 length equals 13 residues. Germline V gene data show CDR1 as WNHNN and CDR2 as SYGVQD (reference sequence). Trimming shortened V by 8 bases and J by 3 bases, and 13 bases separated the two germline ends. CDR3 nucleotide sequence: TGCGCCAGCGCAAGGGGTGTCGACACTGAAGCTTTCTTT. This gives the protein CASARGVDTEAFF.

The J gene is TRBJ2-2, the V gene TRBV7-2; a weak D match, TRBD2 (5 bases). Germline values: CDR1 SGHTA, CDR2 FQGNSA. V dropped 1 base and J dropped 7 bases, with 13 bases sitting between them. The CDR3 runs 15 residues. The CDR3 DNA is TGTGCCAGCAGCTTAGTGTCCGGCGCGGGCGGGGAGCTGTTTTTT. It yields the protein CASSLVSGAGGELFF.

V usage is TRBV24-1 and J usage is TRBJ2-7; D is uncertain. Germline lookup yields CDR1 KGHDR and CDR2 SFDVKD. This CDR3 is built from 12 residues. Trimming removed 6 bases from V and 6 bases from J, with 11 bases in between. CDR3 loop: CATSSTRGEQYF. The CDR3 coding sequence is TGTGCCACCAGTAGTACCCGTGGCGAGCAGTACTTC.

The J gene is TRBJ1-6, the V gene TRBV19; TRBD1 matches 9 bases. V lost 5 bases, J lost 6 bases, and 5 bases stayed unmatched. The CDR3 is 15 amino acids. Germline V gene data show CDR1 as LNHDA and CDR2 as SQIVND (reference sequence). In DNA form, the CDR3 reads TGTGCCAGTAGTGTCTTGACAGGGGGTAATTCACCCCTCCACTTT. It translates to CASSVLTGGNSPLHF.

The chain is built from TRBV29-1 and TRBJ2-1; D is undetermined. The CDR3 is 12 residues long. The germline V gene encodes CDR1 SQVTM and CDR2 ANQGSEA. The V end was cut by 7 bases, the J end by 4 bases, with 11 bases between. This chain's CDR3 is CSAEELYNEQFF. CDR3 coding DNA: TGCAGCGCCGAAGAGTTATACAATGAGCAGTTCTTC.

The chain uses TRBV19 and TRBJ2-2; TRBD1 matches 7 bases. This CDR3 region has 15 residues. The germline V gene encodes CDR1 LNHDA and CDR2 SQIVND (reference sequence). With 7 bases clipped from V and 0 bases from J, the junction kept 5 bases outside the gene matches. Written as DNA, the CDR3 is TGTGCCAGTATTCCCGGGACAGCGAACACCGGGGAGCTGTTTTTT. Its protein is CASIPGTANTGELFF.

This chain uses TRBV29-1 with TRBJ2-2; TRBD1 is a possible D gene (5 bases). Trimming pared 4 bases from V and 9 bases from J, leaving 21 bases between. The CDR3 has 15 amino acids. Per germline, CDR1 SQVTM and CDR2 ANQGSEA. In nucleotides, the CDR3 is TGCAGCGTTGCCGAGCAGGGAACGAATAACAGGGAGCTGTTTTTT. Encoded protein: CSVAEQGTNNRELFF.